These 32 T cell receptor beta chains share one sample of origin, sequenced in a study of immune evolution from preneoplasia to lung adenocarcinoma (dated by TCRdb to the early 2020s). The method behind the library was the immunoSEQ multiplex PCR assay. This immuneACCESS table, as held by TCRdb, lists in-frame sequences with V and J called but not all clones. Of the missing ones, under half trace to an unresolved V gene in checked studies; the others have no known cause. This sample has about 4,900 clones in its table, and around 81% of those were observed once. The ten largest account for approximately 6.7% of the sample. What was sequenced was FFPE minimally invasive lung adenocarcinoma tissue. Interpreted using the paper, the cell subset or site label stands for: micro-invasive lung adenocarcinoma (MIA). These receptors all come from a person aged 60 to 85 with lung adenocarcinoma.

V gene TRBV10-1 combines with J gene TRBJ2-1; D may be TRBD1 or TRBD2 (5 bases each). The CDR3 consists of 14 residues. Germline values: CDR1 WNHNN, CDR2 SYGVQD (reference sequence). Between the trimmed V and J ends, which lost 6 bases and 7 bases, there was a span of 16 bases. CDR3 in amino acids: CASSRGPPPNEQFF. The CDR3 bases are TGCGCCAGCAGCCGGGGACCCCCCCCAAATGAGCAGTTCTTC.

Regarding this clone: A much bigger clone sits one base away, suggesting this may be a read error. Other nucleotide sequences from this sample produce the same CDR3. The rearrangement joins TRBV9 to TRBJ2-2, with D possibly being TRBD2 (5 bases). The CDR3 runs 17 residues. Germline CDR1 SGDLS, CDR2 YYNGEE. The DNA of the CDR3 is TGTGCCAGCAGCGTAGAAGGGTGGATAACGAACACCGGGGAACTGTTTTTT. It codes for CASSVEGWITNTGELFF.

The chain uses TRBV5-1 and TRBJ2-1, with 7 bases lining up with TRBD1. There are 13 residues in the CDR3. The germline V gene has CDR1 SGHRS and CDR2 YFSETQ. With V trimmed by 5 bases and J by 9 bases, 8 bases remained unmatched. CDR3 DNA: TGCGCCAGCAGTCAGCAGGGGGTTGGTGAGCAGTTCTTC. Its protein product is CASSQQGVGEQFF. The whole variable domain, filled in from reference TRBV5-1 and TRBJ2-1, reads KAGVTQTPRYLIKTRGQQVTLSCSPISGHRSVSWYQQTPGQGLQFLFEYFSETQRNKGNFPGRFSGRQFSNSRSEMNVSTLELGDSALYLCASSQQGVGEQFFGPGTRLTVL.

The sample holds one count of this clone. V is TRBV7-8 and J is TRBJ2-7; 8 nucleotides align to TRBD2. There are 17 residues in the CDR3. The V gene end was trimmed by 0 bases and the J gene end by 4 bases; junction bases not matched to a gene: 11. Germline V gene sequence: CDR1 SGHVS, CDR2 FQNEAQ. The CDR3 region has the DNA TGTGCCAGCAGCTTAGCGCTGGGAGCGGGAGTTCCATACGAGCAGTACTTC. Its translation is CASSLALGAGVPYEQYF.

J is TRBJ2-3 and V is TRBV19; D remains unclear. The germline V gene encodes CDR1 LNHDA and CDR2 SQIVND (reference sequence). CDR3 length: 12 residues. V gave up 4 bases and J gave up 2 bases, with 4 bases separating them. The CDR3 DNA sequence: TGTGCCAGTAGTAGGGCCACAGATACGCAGTATTTT. Translating it yields CASSRATDTQYF.

The table lists this clone with a few counts. The chain uses TRBV2 and TRBJ2-2; D gene uncertain. Trimming took off 1 base at V and 4 bases at J, with 7 bases between the two ends. Germline V gene lookup returns CDR1 SNHLY and CDR2 FYNNEI. The CDR3 is 14 residues long. The CDR3 DNA sequence: TGTGCCAGCAGTGAAGACCTTGTCACCGGGGAGCTGTTTTTT. Amino acids: CASSEDLVTGELFF. Using reference TRBV2 and TRBJ2-2 for the parts outside the CDR3, the full variable domain is EPEVTQTPSHQVTQMGQEVILRCVPISNHLYFYWYRQILGQKVEFLVSFYNNEISEKSEIFDDQFSVERPDGSNFTLKIRSTKLEDSAMYFCASSEDLVTGELFFGEGSRLTVL.

J is TRBJ2-1 and V is TRBV30; no clear D gene. Trimming pared 6 bases from V and 5 bases from J, leaving 8 bases between. The germline gives CDR1 GTSNPN, CDR2 SVGIG (reference sequence). The CDR3 has 11 residues. CDR3 sequence (DNA): TGTGCCTGTCTTGACGACAATGAGCAGTTCTTC. This translates into CACLDDNEQFF.

The V and J genes are TRBV11-2 and TRBJ2-3; D might be TRBD2 (5 bases). This CDR3 spans 16 amino acids. The V and J ends lost 2 bases and 2 bases respectively, with 14 bases between them. Looked up from germline, CDR1 is SGHAT and CDR2 is FQNNGV. CDR3 in DNA: TGTGCCAGCAGCTTAAAAACTAGGGAACACACAGATACGCAGTATTTT. Translated: CASSLKTREHTDTQYF.

The chain carries TRBV5-8 and TRBJ2-3; 10 nucleotides align to TRBD2. Per germline, CDR1 SGHTS and CDR2 YDEGEE. V was clipped by 7 bases and J by 2 bases; unmatched bases: 16. The length of the CDR3 is 18 residues. This CDR3 is CASEKGLAGAWDTDTQYF. The CDR3 DNA sequence: TGTGCCAGCGAAAAGGGGCTAGCGGGAGCGTGGGACACAGATACGCAGTATTTT.

The chain joins TRBV4-1 to TRBJ2-6, with no clear D. The CDR3 spans 16 residues. CDR1 is MGHRA, CDR2 YSYEKL, per germline. Trimming took 2 bases from V and 2 from J, leaving 10 bases between them. This CDR3 reads CASSQQVAAGANVLTF. CDR3 nucleotide sequence: TGCGCCAGCAGCCAACAAGTCGCAGCTGGGGCCAACGTCCTGACTTTC.

This sequence joins TRBV11-2 and TRBJ1-5; D unresolved. This CDR3 comprises 13 residues. From germline, CDR1 is SGHAT and CDR2 FQNNGV. V was trimmed by 0 bases and J by 5 bases, leaving 5 bases between them. The CDR3, as DNA: TGTGCCAGCAGCTTAGAGCCTTATCAGCCCCAGCATTTT. Its protein is CASSLEPYQPQHF.

The V gene is TRBV28, the J gene TRBJ1-2; tentative D call: TRBD1 (6 bases). The CDR3 runs 11 residues. V gave up 6 bases and J gave up 7 bases, with 9 bases separating them. Germline V lookup: CDR1 MDHEN, CDR2 SYDVKM. The CDR3 bases are TGTGCCAGCAGGTTGGACAGTGGCTACACCTTC. Protein sequence: CASRLDSGYTF.

The chain carries TRBV4-3 and TRBJ2-2, with D perhaps TRBD1 (6 bases). CDR3 length equals 15 residues. V was pared by 4 bases and J by 7 bases, with 16 bases between. Germline-derived CDR1 and CDR2 are LGHNA and YSLEER. The CDR3 DNA follows: TGCGCCAGCAGCCGCAGGCACCTAGGGGGCGGGGAGCTGTTTTTT. This sequence encodes CASSRRHLGGGELFF.

The rearrangement joins TRBV12-5 to TRBJ2-1; D uncertain. CDR3 length: 11 residues. Germline CDR1 reads LGHNT; CDR2 reads FRNRAP. The ends were cut back, 5 bases at V and 5 bases at J, with 4 bases in the middle. CDR3 nucleotides: TGTGCTAGTGGTCCCCACAATGAGCAGTTCTTC. This translates into CASGPHNEQFF.

V gene TRBV7-9 combines with J gene TRBJ2-2; 13 bases fit TRBD2. V shed 3 bases and J 2 bases; nucleotides not matched to a gene: 3. The CDR3 length is 17 residues. Germline values: CDR1 SEHNR, CDR2 FQNEAQ (reference sequence). The CDR3 reads CASSFSGLAGNTGELFF. For the CDR3, the DNA is TGTGCCAGCAGCTTTTCGGGACTAGCGGGAAACACCGGGGAGCTGTTTTTT.

This clone was seen more than once but under ten times. In nucleotides, the CDR3 is TGTGCCTGGAGTGGACAGGGGGGAATGCAGCCCCAGCATTTT. Translating it yields CAWSGQGGMQPQHF. V is TRBV30 and J is TRBJ1-5, with 9 bases aligning to TRBD1. The ends lost 1 base at V and 7 bases at J; junction bases unmatched: 5. The length of the CDR3 is 14 residues. The germline V gene encodes CDR1 GTSNPN and CDR2 SVGIG (reference sequence).

This clone appeared a few times. This sequence joins TRBV7-3 and TRBJ1-1, with D possibly TRBD1 on 5 matching bases. Trimming cost V 5 bases and J 5 bases, with 18 bases left between them. The CDR3 is made up of 15 amino acids. Per the germline V gene, CDR1 is SGHTA and CDR2 is FQGTGA. The CDR3 DNA sequence: TGTGCCAGCAGCGCAGATAATAAGGCAGGGACTGAAGCTTTCTTT. Encoded protein: CASSADNKAGTEAFF.

The V and J genes are TRBV30 and TRBJ1-3, with 9 nucleotides matching TRBD1. V gave up 3 bases and J gave up 1 base; unmatched junction bases: 1. Germline V gene lookup returns CDR1 GTSNPN and CDR2 SVGIG (reference sequence). The CDR3 sequence is 14 residues long. In DNA form, the CDR3 reads TGTGCCTGGAGCGGGACAGGGTCTGGAAACACCATATATTTT. The encoded protein is CAWSGTGSGNTIYF.

V usage is TRBV7-9 and J usage is TRBJ2-1; D is ambiguous. The CDR3 loop spans 14 amino acids. V shed 2 bases and J shed 8 bases, with 13 bases lying between them. In germline, CDR1 is SEHNR, CDR2 FQNEAQ (reference sequence). For the CDR3, the DNA is TGTGCCAGCAGCTTATTACATATAACTGATGAGCAGTTCTTC. This translates into CASSLLHITDEQFF.

The J gene is TRBJ2-3, the V gene TRBV6-5, with 7 bases matching TRBD1. Losses at the gene ends were 4 bases for V and 6 bases for J; bases not matched to a gene: 1. CDR3 length: 12 amino acids. The germline V gene has CDR1 MNHEY and CDR2 SVGAGI. In DNA, the CDR3 is TGTGCCAGCAGTTTACAGGGGGATACGCAGTATTTT. Its translation is CASSLQGDTQYF.

The chain carries TRBV15 and TRBJ2-1; 7 bases match TRBD1. CDR1 LNHNV and CDR2 YYDKDF come from the germline V gene (reference sequence). The junction had 8 bases not matched to a gene; V was cut back by 4 bases and J by 5 bases. The CDR3 extends over 15 amino acids. CDR3: CATSKQGTANNEQFF. CDR3 coding DNA: TGTGCCACCAGCAAACAAGGGACAGCTAACAATGAGCAGTTCTTC.

This clone is deemed large. This chain uses TRBV6-5 with TRBJ2-7; D not certain. CDR3 length: 12 residues. V was clipped by 5 bases and J by 3 bases, with 8 bases between them. Germline lookup yields CDR1 MNHEY and CDR2 SVGAGI. CDR3 loop: CASSLIGYEQYF. CDR3 coding DNA: TGTGCCAGCAGTCTTATAGGCTACGAGCAGTACTTC.

The chain recombines TRBV28 with TRBJ1-1; 11 nucleotides agree with TRBD1. Germline assignment: CDR1 MDHEN and CDR2 SYDVKM. CDR3 length: 14 residues. The ends lost 8 bases at V and 4 bases at J; junction bases unmatched: 6. CDR3 nucleotides: TGTGCCAGCTGGGACAGGGGGGCGGCCACTGAAGCTTTCTTT. It specifies CASWDRGAATEAFF.

This chain connects TRBV18 to TRBJ1-1; no reliable D call. The CDR3 has 13 residues. V was cut by 1 base and J by 1 base, with 4 bases left in between. CDR1 is KGHSH, CDR2 LQKENI, per germline. The CDR3 region has the DNA TGTGCCAGCTCACCACGACAGAACACTGAAGCTTTCTTT. Its protein product is CASSPRQNTEAFF.

The chain uses TRBV15 and TRBJ2-5, with D hard to call. The V gene lost 3 bases and the J gene lost 5 bases, with 13 bases spanning the gap. CDR3 length: 14 amino acids. The V gene's germline CDR1 is LNHNV and CDR2 YYDKDF (reference sequence). This CDR3 reads CATSRYQAFETQYF. The CDR3 nucleotides read TGTGCCACCAGCAGGTATCAGGCCTTTGAGACCCAGTACTTC.

The chain has TRBV2 and TRBJ2-1, with D perhaps TRBD2 (6 bases). The germline CDR1 and CDR2 sequences are SNHLY and FYNNEI. V was pared by 4 bases and J by 7 bases, with 17 bases between. CDR3 size: 15 residues. In DNA form, the CDR3 reads TGTGCCAGCAGTGTGATGGCTAGCGTACTGAATGAGCAGTTCTTC. Amino acid sequence: CASSVMASVLNEQFF. The variable domain in full, completed from reference TRBV2 and TRBJ2-1, reads EPEVTQTPSHQVTQMGQEVILRCVPISNHLYFYWYRQILGQKVEFLVSFYNNEISEKSEIFDDQFSVERPDGSNFTLKIRSTKLEDSAMYFCASSVMASVLNEQFFGPGTRLTVL.

This rearrangement joins TRBV6-6 to TRBJ2-7, with D unclear. This CDR3 spans 14 amino acids. V was clipped by 2 bases and J by 0 bases, with 8 bases between them. The V gene's germline CDR1 is MNHNY and CDR2 SVGAGI (reference sequence). The CDR3 sequence: CASSYAESSYEQYF. The CDR3 DNA is TGTGCCAGCAGTTACGCGGAGAGCTCCTACGAGCAGTACTTC.

This chain connects TRBV2 to TRBJ2-1; D ambiguous. CDR1 SNHLY and CDR2 FYNNEI come from the germline V gene. The CDR3 contains 11 residues. V was shortened by 7 bases and J by 7 bases, with 8 bases between the two germline ends. The CDR3 sequence is CASTWENEQFF. For the CDR3, the DNA is TGTGCCAGCACTTGGGAAAATGAGCAGTTCTTC.

This clone was observed once. The rearrangement uses TRBV28 and TRBJ1-2; 8 positions match TRBD1. The CDR3 runs 14 residues. Looked up from germline, CDR1 is MDHEN and CDR2 is SYDVKM. The junction had 11 bases not matched to a gene; V was cut back by 6 bases and J by 8 bases. CDR3 sequence reads: CASSTPSDRGGYTF. The CDR3 coding sequence is TGTGCCAGCAGCACACCTTCCGACAGGGGCGGCTACACCTTC.

The CDR3 sequence: CASTIQGHEQYF. The CDR3 bases are TGTGCCAGTACCATACAGGGACACGAGCAGTACTTC. The rearrangement joins TRBV7-8 to TRBJ2-7, with D possibly matching TRBD1 (6 bases). The CDR3 is 12 residues long. Germline V CDR1 and CDR2: SGHVS, FQNEAQ. Deletions cut 9 bases from V and 5 bases from J, with 14 bases between. Filled out from reference TRBV7-8 and TRBJ2-7, the complete variable domain reads GAGVSQSPRYKVAKRGQDVALRCDPISGHVSLFWYQQALGQGPEFLTYFQNEAQLDKSGLPSDRFFAERPEGSVSTLKIQRTQQEDSAVYLCASTIQGHEQYFGPGTRLTVT.

Points on this clone: Other DNA sequences in this sample translate to the same CDR3. The chain links TRBV14 to TRBJ2-5; possibly TRBD1 or TRBD2 for D (6 bases each). The CDR3 is 14 amino acids. CDR1 and CDR2 from the germline V gene are SGHDN and FVKESK. V was shortened by 4 bases and J by 4 bases, with 13 bases between the two germline ends. The DNA for the CDR3 is TGTGCCAGCAGCCGAATAAAGGGGGGAGAGACCCAGTACTTC. Its protein is CASSRIKGGETQYF.

This rearrangement joins TRBV5-1 to TRBJ2-5; 7 bases fit TRBD2. Germline CDR1 reads SGHRS; CDR2 reads YFSETQ. V shed 2 bases and J 5 bases; nucleotides not matched to a gene: 6. The CDR3 is 14 amino acids. The CDR3 is CASSLGLVSETQYF. CDR3 bases: TGCGCCAGCAGCTTAGGACTAGTATCCGAGACCCAGTACTTC.